The clone carrying this TCR beta chain occurred once. The CDR3 consists of 14 residues. Germline-derived CDR1 and CDR2 are SGHAT and FQNNGV. With 5 bases removed from V and 10 bases from J, the gap between germline ends came to 18 bases. This specimen belongs to a study of cytomegalovirus exposure and HLA in healthy donors. With 60 Vbeta and 13 Jbeta primers, the PCR was carried out. The repertoire was sequenced with immunoSEQ multiplex PCR; TCRdb's copy has only in-frame clones and lacks some. This table has about 140,000 clones, approximately 77% appearing once. The chain is built from TRBV11-2 and TRBJ2-1, with D maybe TRBD2 (6 bases). This sequence originates from a woman aged 45-60 years in good health and CMV-seronegative. The sequencing input was PBMCs. The CDR3 loop is CASSRGGGTGEQFF. As DNA, the CDR3 is TGTGCCAGCAGCCGGGGTGGGGGGACCGGGGAGCAGTTCTTC.